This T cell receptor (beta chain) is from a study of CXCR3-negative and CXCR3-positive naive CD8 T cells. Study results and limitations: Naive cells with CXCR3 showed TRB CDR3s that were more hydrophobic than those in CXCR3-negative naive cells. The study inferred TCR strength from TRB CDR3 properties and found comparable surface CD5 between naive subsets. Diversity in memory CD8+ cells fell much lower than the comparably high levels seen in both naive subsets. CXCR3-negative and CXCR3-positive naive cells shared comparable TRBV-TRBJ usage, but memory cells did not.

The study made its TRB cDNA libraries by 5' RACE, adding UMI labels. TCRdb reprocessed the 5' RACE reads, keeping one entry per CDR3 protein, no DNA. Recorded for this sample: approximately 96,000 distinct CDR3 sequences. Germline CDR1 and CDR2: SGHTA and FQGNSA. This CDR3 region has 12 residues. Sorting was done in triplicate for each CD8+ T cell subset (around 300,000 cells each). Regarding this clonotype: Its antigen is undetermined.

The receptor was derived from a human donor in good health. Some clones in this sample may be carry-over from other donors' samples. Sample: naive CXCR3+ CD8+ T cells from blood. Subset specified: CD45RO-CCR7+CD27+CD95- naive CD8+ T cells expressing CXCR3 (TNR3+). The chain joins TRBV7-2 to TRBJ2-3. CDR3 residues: CASSIYPDTQYF.